The 7 T cell receptor beta chains below come from one sample, sequenced in a study of glioma-infiltrating T cells. Amplification of TCR alpha and beta CDR3 regions from RNA used iRepertoire nested multiplex PCR. In TCRdb, the multiplex PCR reads were re-called with MiXCR into one record per CDR3 protein. The sample yields roughly 100,000 distinct CDR3 sequences, approximately 28% seen once. Sequenced material: glioma tissue, nonneoplastic brain tissue, or PBMCs (not recorded which). The receptors stem from a human donor with low-grade glioma or glioblastoma, undergoing nonglioma brain surgery, or in good health (not recorded which).

This clonotype appeared many times. The chain combines TRBV6-1 with TRBJ1-1, with 10 bases lining up with TRBD1. CDR1 and CDR2 (germline): MNHNS, SASEGT. The CDR3 is 15 residues long. The ends lost 3 bases at V and 1 base at J; junction bases unmatched: 2. CDR3 region: CASSDWTGGNTEAFF. CDR3 DNA: TGTGCCAGCAGTGACTGGACAGGGGGGAACACTGAAGCTTTCTTT.

At least ten counts were recorded for this clonotype. The CDR3 is CASRDTYQPQHF. As DNA, the CDR3 is TGTGCCAGTAGGGACACCTATCAGCCCCAGCATTTT. The genes are TRBV19 and TRBJ1-5, with D possibly being TRBD1 (5 bases). This CDR3 comprises 12 residues. Germline CDR1 LNHDA, CDR2 SQIVND (reference sequence). Trimming cost V 6 bases and J 5 bases, with 8 bases left between them.

The gene calls are TRBV4-3 and TRBJ2-7, with 9 bases fitting TRBD1. This CDR3 has 15 residues. Germline assignment: CDR1 LGHNA and CDR2 YSLEER. Trimming cost V 4 bases and J 7 bases; bases outside gene matches: 11. The DNA for the CDR3 is TGCGCCAGCAGCCGTAATACAGGGGGCTGGGAAGAGCAGTACTTC. This translates into CASSRNTGGWEEQYF.

This clonotype was observed a few times. This chain uses TRBV7-2 with TRBJ1-2; D may be TRBD1 (5 bases). CDR3 length: 15 amino acids. Germline-derived CDR1 and CDR2 are SGHTA and FQGNSA. V gave up 0 bases and J gave up 0 bases, with 8 bases separating them. The chain's CDR3 is CASSLAGLANYGYTF. The CDR3 DNA reads as TGTGCCAGCAGCTTAGCGGGACTAGCTAACTATGGCTACACCTTC.

Ten or more counts support this clonotype. This chain uses TRBV2 with TRBJ1-6, with TRBD1 as a possible D gene (6 bases). The CDR3 contains 18 residues. Trimming shortened V by 1 base and J by 5 bases, and 18 bases separated the two germline ends. Germline V gene lookup returns CDR1 SNHLY and CDR2 FYNNEI. The CDR3 loop reads CASSEEGVGTFNNSPLHF. CDR3 nucleotide sequence: TGTGCCAGCAGTGAAGAGGGCGTTGGGACATTTAATAATTCACCCCTCCACTTT. The full variable domain, its missing parts supplied by reference TRBV2 and TRBJ1-6, is EPEVTQTPSHQVTQMGQEVILRCVPISNHLYFYWYRQILGQKVEFLVSFYNNEISEKSEIFDDQFSVERPDGSNFTLKIRSTKLEDSAMYFCASSEEGVGTFNNSPLHFGNGTRLTVT.

A note on this clonotype: A much larger clone sits a single nucleotide away, making a read error possible. The genes are TRBV4-2 and TRBJ1-2, with D possibly TRBD1 on 5 matching bases. Looked up from germline, CDR1 is LGHNA and CDR2 is YNFKEQ. CDR3 length: 16 amino acids. V lost 4 bases to trimming and J lost 5 bases, with 20 bases between them. In nucleotides, the CDR3 is TGTGCCAGCAGCCTCCCCATGGGAGGTGGGACTTATGGCTACACCTTC. Translating gives CASSLPMGGGTYGYTF.

On this clonotype: The junction departs from the called germline gene at one end, perhaps through a read error. This CDR3 is CASSPGWAEDFF. The CDR3 DNA reads TGTGCCAGCAGCCCTGGGTGGGCTGAAGATTTCTTT. The rearrangement uses TRBV11-2 and TRBJ1-1; D call uncertain. Germline V gene data show CDR1 as SGHAT and CDR2 as FQNNGV. This CDR3 is 12 amino acids long.